Below are 20 T cell receptor beta chains sequenced from a single sample in a study of T-cell memory formation after mild COVID-19. TCRdb redid the calling of the 5' RACE reads with MiXCR, one entry per CDR3 protein. The data show 150,000 to 200,000 distinct CDR3 sequences, with roughly 23% seen just once and more than 20% held by the top ten. Sequenced input: PBMCs or a T cell subset sorted from them (not recorded which). The receptors were sampled from an adult woman who had mild COVID-19 (a few samples of this study predate the infection). Cell type and time point are not known.

There are a few counts of this clonotype. The chain has TRBV20-1 and TRBJ2-7, with 7 bases fitting TRBD2. V was clipped by 2 bases and J by 4 bases; unmatched bases: 11. This CDR3 comprises 15 residues. CDR1 DFQATT and CDR2 SNEGSKA come from the germline V gene (reference sequence). CDR3 coding DNA: TGCAGTGCTAGAATGGCGGGAGAAGGGTTTTACGAGCAGTACTTC. Its protein is CSARMAGEGFYEQYF.

The gene calls are TRBV5-1 and TRBJ2-7; the D gene is possibly TRBD2 (5 bases). CDR1 and CDR2 (germline): SGHRS, YFSETQ. The CDR3 extends over 14 amino acids. Deletions cut 0 bases from V and 4 bases from J, with 11 bases between. The CDR3 here is CASSLGEGLYEQYF. For the CDR3, the DNA is TGCGCCAGCAGCTTGGGTGAGGGCCTATACGAGCAGTACTTC.

The chain links TRBV7-2 to TRBJ1-5; D ambiguous. The CDR3 is made up of 15 amino acids. Trimming removed 7 bases from V and 0 bases from J, with 13 bases in between. Germline CDR1 is SGHTA and CDR2 is FQGNSA. Here the CDR3 reads CASTQDGNSNQPQHF. The CDR3 region has the DNA TGTGCCAGCACCCAGGACGGTAATAGCAATCAGCCCCAGCATTTT.

The chain combines TRBV2 with TRBJ1-4; D not resolved. The V and J ends lost 7 bases and 4 bases respectively, with 19 bases between them. This CDR3 contains 16 residues. Germline values: CDR1 SNHLY, CDR2 FYNNEI. The CDR3: CASTRGTGWGNEKLFF. CDR3 DNA: TGTGCCAGCACACGGGGAACCGGGTGGGGTAATGAAAAACTGTTTTTT.

CDR3 coding DNA: TGTGCCAGCATGTTCGGAGGGTCCTACGAGCAGTACTTC. Its protein product is CASMFGGSYEQYF. This chain joins TRBV6-2 or TRBV6-3 and TRBJ2-7, with a possible D match to TRBD2 (6 bases). The V end lost 7 bases, the J end lost 1 base, and 11 bases lay between the germline ends. This CDR3 region has 13 residues. Looked up from germline, CDR1 is MNHEY and CDR2 is SVGEGT.

The chain has TRBV7-6 and TRBJ2-3; D is perhaps TRBD1 (6 bases). This CDR3 spans 15 amino acids. Germline CDR1 and CDR2: SGHVS and FNYEAQ. V dropped 2 bases and J dropped 5 bases, with 14 bases sitting between them. DNA of the CDR3: TGTGCCAGCAGCTTATTCGCAGGGGAAAAAGATACGCAGTATTTT. The encoded protein is CASSLFAGEKDTQYF.

This clonotype was seen a few times. The chain recombines TRBV6-5 with TRBJ1-1, with TRBD1 identical over 9 bases. Looked up from germline, CDR1 is MNHEY and CDR2 is SVGAGI. This CDR3 is built from 13 residues. The trim removed 6 bases at V and 3 bases at J, leaving 2 bases unmatched. The CDR3 loop is CASRGQGHTEAFF. CDR3 nucleotide sequence: TGTGCCAGCAGGGGACAGGGCCACACTGAAGCTTTCTTT.

This rearrangement joins TRBV7-9 to TRBJ1-5; D is possibly TRBD1 (6 bases). V shed 1 base and J shed 0 bases, with 10 bases lying between them. From germline, CDR1 is SEHNR and CDR2 FQNEAQ (reference sequence). The CDR3 covers 16 residues. Here the CDR3 DNA reads TGTGCCAGCAGCTTAGGCAGAGGGGGTAGCAATCAGCCCCAGCATTTT. Translating it yields CASSLGRGGSNQPQHF.

The V gene is TRBV7-3, the J gene TRBJ2-3; 8 bases are a match to TRBD2. CDR1 and CDR2 (germline): SGHTA, FQGTGA. V shed 2 bases, J shed 6 bases, and the junction held 4 bases outside the gene matches. There are 14 residues in the CDR3. In DNA, the CDR3 is TGTGCCAGCAGCTTACTAGCGGGTGCGGATACGCAGTATTTT. Encoded protein: CASSLLAGADTQYF. The full variable domain, in which reference TRBV7-3 and TRBJ2-3 provide the parts outside the CDR3, is GAGVSQTPSNKVTEKGKYVELRCDPISGHTALYWYRQSLGQGPEFLIYFQGTGAADDSGLPNDRFFAVRPEGSVSTLKIQRTERGDSAVYLCASSLLAGADTQYFGPGTRLTVL.

The V and J genes are TRBV24-1 and TRBJ2-1, with TRBD1 as a possible D gene (5 bases). In germline, CDR1 is KGHDR, CDR2 SFDVKD. V was clipped by 3 bases and J by 4 bases, with 15 bases between them. The CDR3 spans 16 residues. The CDR3 DNA sequence: TGTGCCACCAGTGATCAACCGGACACCCCATACAATGAGCAGTTCTTC. Protein product: CATSDQPDTPYNEQFF.

The sample holds a few counts of this clonotype. The gene calls are TRBV30 and TRBJ1-3; tentative D call: TRBD1 (6 bases). The germline V and J ends were trimmed by 7 bases and 0 bases, with 10 bases remaining between them. The CDR3 sequence is 13 residues long. Germline V CDR1 and CDR2: GTSNPN, SVGIG (reference sequence). The CDR3 DNA reads as TGTGCCTCCTCGGACAGCTCTGGAAACACCATATATTTT. It encodes CASSDSSGNTIYF.

Here the CDR3 reads CSVEERSQTYGEQYF. CDR3 nucleotide sequence: TGCAGCGTTGAAGAGCGGTCACAGACCTACGGGGAGCAGTACTTC. This chain joins TRBV29-1 and TRBJ2-7; D gene unclear. Per the germline V gene, CDR1 is SQVTM and CDR2 is ANQGSEA. This CDR3 is built from 15 residues. Trimming removed 0 bases at V and 7 bases at J, with 19 bases between.

Here the CDR3 reads CASSLAARETQYF. CDR3 in DNA: TGTGCCAGCAGCTTGGCCGCAAGGGAGACCCAGTACTTC. The rearrangement uses TRBV5-6 and TRBJ2-5; D uncertain. Germline CDR1 reads SGHDT; CDR2 reads YYEEEE. The CDR3 runs to 13 residues. The V end lost 0 bases, the J end lost 5 bases, and 8 bases lay between the germline ends.

This clonotype was picked up a small number of times. This chain uses TRBV12-3 or TRBV12-4 with TRBJ2-4; D gene ambiguous. The CDR3 is made up of 15 amino acids. The germline V and J ends were trimmed by 3 bases and 5 bases, with 14 bases remaining between them. CDR3 amino acids: CASSFLLGAENIQYF. DNA of the CDR3: TGTGCCAGCAGTTTTTTGCTAGGAGCTGAAAACATTCAGTACTTC.

In its sample, this clonotype was seen many times. The germline gene is not matched at one end of the junction; a read error may be the cause. The chain is built from TRBV11-2 and TRBJ1-1; D remains unclear. Germline CDR1 and CDR2: SGHAT and FQNNGV. The CDR3 is 14 amino acids. CDR3 sequence (DNA): TGCGCCAGCAGCTTGGATCCGGGGAACACTGAAGCTTTCTTT. The encoded protein is CASSLDPGNTEAFF.

The rearrangement links TRBV5-1 to TRBJ2-3; D is uncertain. V lost 3 bases, J lost 3 bases, and 11 bases lay in between. Per the germline V gene, CDR1 is SGHRS and CDR2 is YFSETQ. The CDR3 spans 14 residues. The CDR3 spells CASSSWTETDTQYF. CDR3 in DNA: TGCGCCAGCAGCTCCTGGACGGAGACAGATACGCAGTATTTT.

The table lists this clonotype with a few counts. The chain joins TRBV29-1 to TRBJ2-1; D call uncertain. Germline V gene sequence: CDR1 SQVTM, CDR2 ANQGSEA. The CDR3 runs 13 residues. V lost 4 bases and J lost 0, with 7 bases in between. In nucleotides, the CDR3 is TGCAGCGTTGTTGAGAGCTCCTACAATGAGCAGTTCTTC. Translation gives CSVVESSYNEQFF.

The chain recombines TRBV20-1 with TRBJ2-1; D gene uncertain. The CDR3 is 11 amino acids. V gave up 1 base and J gave up 7 bases, with 5 bases separating them. CDR1 and CDR2 (germline): DFQATT, SNEGSKA (reference sequence). The CDR3, as DNA: TGCAGTGCTAGAGCAATTAATGAGCAGTTCTTC. This gives the protein CSARAINEQFF.

This clonotype was seen a few times. The V and J genes are TRBV30 and TRBJ2-1, with TRBD1 matching over 9 bases. This CDR3 is 15 amino acids long. Per germline, CDR1 GTSNPN and CDR2 SVGIG (reference sequence). J was trimmed by 9 bases and V by 2 bases; bases with no gene match: 11. As DNA, the CDR3 is TGTGCCTGGAGTCACCGGGACAGGGAATATAGTGAGCAGTTCTTC. Residues: CAWSHRDREYSEQFF.

The chain employs TRBV5-5 and TRBJ1-5; 7 bases are a match to TRBD1. V trimming: 4 bases; J trimming: 4 bases; junction bases outside the gene matches: 8. This CDR3 region has 15 residues. From germline, CDR1 is SGHKS and CDR2 YYEKEE (reference sequence). The CDR3 DNA follows: TGTGCCAGCAGCCCGACAGGGTACCCAAATCAGCCCCAGCATTTT. Translated, it gives CASSPTGYPNQPQHF. Filled out from reference TRBV5-5 and TRBJ1-5, the complete variable domain reads DAGVTQSPTHLIKTRGQQVTLRCSPISGHKSVSWYQQVLGQGPQFIFQYYEKEERGRGNFPDRFSARQFPNYSSELNVNALLLGDSALYLCASSPTGYPNQPQHFGDGTRLSIL.